The 12 T cell receptor beta chains presented below share a single source sample, sequenced in a study of CD8 T cells in ankylosing spondylitis. Each CDR3 protein is one row after TCRdb ran MiXCR on the 5' RACE reads. The table records over 600,000 distinct CDR3 sequences, under 20% of them present only once. Study-wide findings and caveats: Made up of fewer than ten highly homologous variants, a TCR beta motif appeared characteristic of ankylosing spondylitis blood.

What these receptors recognize is not known. Source material: blood, either unsorted or a sorted T cell fraction (not recorded which). Receptors were obtained from a male donor with ankylosing spondylitis.

The chain joins TRBV20-1 to TRBJ2-5, with 11 bases lining up with TRBD2. The junction had 16 bases not matched to a gene; V was cut back by 2 bases and J by 5 bases. The CDR3 is 18 residues long. Per the germline V gene, CDR1 is DFQATT and CDR2 is SNEGSKA (reference sequence). The CDR3 here is CSARSLEELAGAGETQYF. The CDR3, as DNA: TGCAGTGCTAGATCCTTAGAAGAACTAGCGGGAGCGGGGGAGACCCAGTACTTC.

The V call is TRBV6-1, the J call TRBJ2-3, with TRBD1 identical over 8 bases. The CDR3 length is 16 residues. Unmatched junction bases numbered 4, after V lost 2 bases and J lost 0 bases. The germline gives CDR1 MNHNS, CDR2 SASEGT. Written as DNA, the CDR3 is TGTGCCAGCAGTGAATACAGGGGGGCTAGCACAGATACGCAGTATTTT. This gives the protein CASSEYRGASTDTQYF.

This chain connects TRBV7-9 to TRBJ2-1, with 7 bases that match TRBD2. The junction had 5 bases not matched to a gene; V was cut back by 0 bases and J by 0 bases. CDR1 and CDR2 from the germline V gene are SEHNR and FQNEAQ (reference sequence). The CDR3 has 17 residues. The CDR3 sequence: CASSLAGSGASYNEQFF. The CDR3 DNA reads TGTGCCAGCAGCTTAGCGGGAAGCGGGGCCTCCTACAATGAGCAGTTCTTC.

Only a few counts were recorded for this clonotype. This chain joins TRBV9 and TRBJ2-7, with 8 bases lining up with TRBD1. The CDR3 runs to 15 residues. Trimming took 0 bases from V and 7 from J; bases not matched to a gene: 9. Germline V gives CDR1 SGDLS, CDR2 YYNGEE. The CDR3 nucleotides read TGTGCCAGCAGCGTAGATACAGGGGGACGCTCGGAGCAGTACTTC. Protein sequence: CASSVDTGGRSEQYF.

This clonotype was detected only a few times. This chain joins TRBV6-1 and TRBJ1-1, with D uncertain. The CDR3 runs 14 residues. Deletions cut 6 bases from V and 2 bases from J, with 13 bases between. Germline V gene data show CDR1 as MNHNS and CDR2 as SASEGT. CDR3 bases: TGTGCCAGCAGCGATGGGCAGGTCAACACTGAAGCTTTCTTT. It specifies CASSDGQVNTEAFF.

This clonotype was recorded a few times. V gene TRBV15 combines with J gene TRBJ1-2; 9 nucleotides match TRBD1. The CDR3 length is 14 residues. The V gene's germline CDR1 is LNHNV and CDR2 YYDKDF (reference sequence). V lost 8 bases, J lost 4 bases, and 8 bases stayed unmatched. The CDR3 nucleotides are TGTGCCACCGGAACAGGGGGCATAGGCTATGGCTACACCTTC. Protein sequence: CATGTGGIGYGYTF.

This clonotype has just a few counts. The V and J genes are TRBV5-1 and TRBJ2-1, with D possibly being TRBD1 (6 bases). Trimming removed 0 bases from V and 8 bases from J, with 9 bases in between. Per germline, CDR1 SGHRS and CDR2 YFSETQ. The CDR3 is 13 residues long. CDR3 sequence reads: CASSLGAGDEQFF. The CDR3 DNA is TGCGCCAGCAGCTTGGGTGCAGGGGATGAGCAGTTCTTC.

CDR3 sequence: CASRVWAGVNQPQHF. CDR3 bases: TGTGCCAGCAGGGTTTGGGCAGGGGTCAATCAGCCCCAGCATTTT. V gene TRBV28 combines with J gene TRBJ1-5, with D possibly being TRBD1 (6 bases). The V gene's germline CDR1 is MDHEN and CDR2 SYDVKM. This CDR3 is built from 15 residues. V lost 6 bases to trimming and J lost 3 bases, with 15 bases between them.

The chain couples TRBV2 to TRBJ1-2; weak D call: TRBD1 (6 bases). CDR1 SNHLY and CDR2 FYNNEI come from the germline V gene. The germline V and J ends were trimmed by 9 bases and 5 bases, with 13 bases remaining between them. CDR3 length equals 12 residues. The CDR3 here is CAREDRPYGYTF. The CDR3 DNA sequence: TGTGCCAGGGAGGACAGACCATATGGCTACACCTTC.

The chain links TRBV24-1 to TRBJ2-3; D remains unclear. The V end was cut by 0 bases, the J end by 6 bases, with 6 bases between. This CDR3 contains 13 residues. Germline V gene lookup returns CDR1 KGHDR and CDR2 SFDVKD. The CDR3 here is CATSDLTVDTQYF. The CDR3 region has the DNA TGTGCCACCAGTGATTTGACAGTGGATACGCAGTATTTT.

This clonotype was detected a few times. The V and J genes are TRBV20-1 and TRBJ1-2, with unresolved D. Germline V gene data show CDR1 as DFQATT and CDR2 as SNEGSKA (reference sequence). The CDR3 is made up of 14 amino acids. The germline V and J ends were trimmed by 3 bases and 8 bases, with 19 bases remaining between them. CDR3 residues: CSASSSEAVRGYTF. The CDR3 coding sequence is TGCAGTGCTAGTTCTTCCGAGGCCGTCAGGGGCTACACCTTC.

This clonotype was counted between two and nine times. The J gene is TRBJ2-3, the V gene TRBV12-3 or TRBV12-4; tentatively, D is TRBD2 (5 bases). Trimming left V 7 bases short and J 6 bases short, with 14 bases between. The CDR3 has 13 residues. CDR3 nucleotides: TGTGCCAGCACCCCGCGTCAGCGGGATACGCAGTATTTT. It is translated as CASTPRQRDTQYF.